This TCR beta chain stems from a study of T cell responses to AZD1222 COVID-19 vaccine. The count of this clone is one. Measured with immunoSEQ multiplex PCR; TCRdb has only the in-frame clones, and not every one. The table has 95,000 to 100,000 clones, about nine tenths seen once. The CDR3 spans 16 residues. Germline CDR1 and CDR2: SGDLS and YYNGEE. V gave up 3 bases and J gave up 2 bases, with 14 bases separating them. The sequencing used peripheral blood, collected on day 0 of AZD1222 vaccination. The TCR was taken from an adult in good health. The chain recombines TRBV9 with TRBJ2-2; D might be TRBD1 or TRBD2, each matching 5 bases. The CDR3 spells CASSGGPGINTGELFF. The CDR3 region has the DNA TGTGCCAGCAGCGGGGGACCCGGGATTAACACCGGGGAGCTGTTTTTT.